This T cell receptor beta chain was retrieved from a study of PD-1 blockade in classical Hodgkin lymphoma. The study, taken as a whole, reports: When set against healthy donors, newly diagnosed patients were reported to show lower baseline TCR diversity.

This CDR3 comprises 12 residues. The V gene's germline CDR1 is SNHLY and CDR2 FYNNEI. Trimming removed 7 bases from V and 7 bases from J, with 14 bases in between. Each patient's relapse followed autologous stem cell transplantation, and brentuximab vedotin exposure varied. The method was immunoSEQ multiplex PCR; TCRdb's version includes in-frame clones alone and lacks a portion of them. The sample lists about 98,000 clones, roughly 92% seen once, with 2.5% to 3% in the top ten. Of note for this clone: Its target is not known.

Sequencing used peripheral blood mononuclear cells (PBMCs), obtained at baseline. The receptor comes from a human donor with classical Hodgkin lymphoma. The V call is TRBV2, the J call TRBJ2-7; D is possibly TRBD2 (5 bases). DNA for the CDR3: TGTGCCAGCACCCTAGCTGGTGGAGAGCAGTACTTC. It yields the protein CASTLAGGEQYF. Based on the CDR3 plus reference TRBV2 and TRBJ2-7, the full variable domain is EPEVTQTPSHQVTQMGQEVILRCVPISNHLYFYWYRQILGQKVEFLVSFYNNEISEKSEIFDDQFSVERPDGSNFTLKIRSTKLEDSAMYFCASTLAGGEQYFGPGTRLTVT.